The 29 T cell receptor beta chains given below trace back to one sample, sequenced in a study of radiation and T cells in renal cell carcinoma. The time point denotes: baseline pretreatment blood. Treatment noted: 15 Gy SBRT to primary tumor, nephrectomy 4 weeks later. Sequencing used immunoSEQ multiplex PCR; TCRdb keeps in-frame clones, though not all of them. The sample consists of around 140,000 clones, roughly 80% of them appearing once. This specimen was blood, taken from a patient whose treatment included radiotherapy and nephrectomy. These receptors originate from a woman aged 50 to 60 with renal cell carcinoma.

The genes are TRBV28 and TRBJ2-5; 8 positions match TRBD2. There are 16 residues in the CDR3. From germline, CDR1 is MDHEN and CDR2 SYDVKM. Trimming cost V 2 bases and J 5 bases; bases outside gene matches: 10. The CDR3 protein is CASSLGDAGGVETQYF. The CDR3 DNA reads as TGTGCCAGCAGTTTAGGGGATGCGGGGGGTGTGGAGACCCAGTACTTC.

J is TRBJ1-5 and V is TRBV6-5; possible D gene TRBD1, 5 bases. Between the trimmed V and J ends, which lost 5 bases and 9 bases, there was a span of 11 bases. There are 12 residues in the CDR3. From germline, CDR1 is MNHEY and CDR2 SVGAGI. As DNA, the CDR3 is TGTGCCAGCAGTGATACTGGGGGGCCCCAGCATTTT. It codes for CASSDTGGPQHF.

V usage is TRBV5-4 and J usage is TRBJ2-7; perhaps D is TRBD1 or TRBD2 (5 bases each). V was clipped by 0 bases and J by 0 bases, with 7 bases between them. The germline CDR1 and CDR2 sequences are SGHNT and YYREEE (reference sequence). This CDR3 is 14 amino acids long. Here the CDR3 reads CASSLAGTSYEQYF. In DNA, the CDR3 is TGTGCCAGCAGCTTGGCCGGGACCTCCTACGAGCAGTACTTC.

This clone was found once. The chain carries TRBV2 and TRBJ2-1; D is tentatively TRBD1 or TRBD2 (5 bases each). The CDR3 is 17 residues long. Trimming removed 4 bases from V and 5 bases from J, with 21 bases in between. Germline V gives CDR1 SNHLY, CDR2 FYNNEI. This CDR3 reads CASSGGRSHGANNEQFF. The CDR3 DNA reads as TGTGCCAGCAGTGGGGGACGATCCCACGGTGCAAACAATGAGCAGTTCTTC.

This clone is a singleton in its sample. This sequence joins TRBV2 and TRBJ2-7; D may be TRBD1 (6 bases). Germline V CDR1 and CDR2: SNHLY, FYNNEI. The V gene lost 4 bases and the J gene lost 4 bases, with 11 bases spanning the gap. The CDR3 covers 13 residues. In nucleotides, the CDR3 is TGTGCCAGCAGTGCCAACAGGGCGTACGAGCAGTACTTC. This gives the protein CASSANRAYEQYF.

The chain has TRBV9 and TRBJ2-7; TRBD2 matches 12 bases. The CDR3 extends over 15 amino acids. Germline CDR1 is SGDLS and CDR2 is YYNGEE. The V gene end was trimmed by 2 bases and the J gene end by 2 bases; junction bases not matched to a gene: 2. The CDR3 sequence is CASSVTSGRTYEQYF. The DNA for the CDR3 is TGTGCCAGCAGCGTTACTAGCGGGAGGACCTACGAGCAGTACTTC. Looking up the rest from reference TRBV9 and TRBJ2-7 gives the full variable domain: DSGVTQTPKHLITATGQRVTLRCSPRSGDLSVYWYQQSLDQGLQFLIQYYNGEERAKGNILERFSAQQFPDLHSELNLSSLELGDSALYFCASSVTSGRTYEQYFGPGTRLTVT.

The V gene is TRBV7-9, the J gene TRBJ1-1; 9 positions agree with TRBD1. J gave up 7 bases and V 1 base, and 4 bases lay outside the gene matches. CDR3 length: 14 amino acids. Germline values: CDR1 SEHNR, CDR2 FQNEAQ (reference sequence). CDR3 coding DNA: TGTGCCAGCAGCTTAGGGACAGGGGATGATGAAGCTTTCTTT. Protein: CASSLGTGDDEAFF.

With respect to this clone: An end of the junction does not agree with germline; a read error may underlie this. The CDR3 is CASSYYKTGSEAF. CDR3 DNA sequence: TGTGCCAGCAGTTACTACAAAACCGGGTCAGAGGCATTT. The gene calls are TRBV6-5 and TRBJ1-1; D gene uncertain. Germline V gives CDR1 MNHEY, CDR2 SVGAGI. This CDR3 has 13 amino acids.

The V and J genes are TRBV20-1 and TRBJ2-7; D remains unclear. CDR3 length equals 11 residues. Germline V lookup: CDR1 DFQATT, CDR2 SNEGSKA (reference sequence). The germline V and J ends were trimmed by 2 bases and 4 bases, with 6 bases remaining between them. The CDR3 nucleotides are TGCAGTGCTAGACTAGAATACGAGCAGTACTTC. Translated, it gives CSARLEYEQYF.

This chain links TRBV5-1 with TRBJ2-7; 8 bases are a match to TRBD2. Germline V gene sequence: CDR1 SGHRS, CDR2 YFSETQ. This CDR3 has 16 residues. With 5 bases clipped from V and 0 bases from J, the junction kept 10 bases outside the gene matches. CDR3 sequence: CASRLRAGDLSYEQYF. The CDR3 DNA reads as TGCGCCAGCAGACTGAGAGCGGGGGACCTCTCCTACGAGCAGTACTTC. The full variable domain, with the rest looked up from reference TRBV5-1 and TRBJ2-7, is KAGVTQTPRYLIKTRGQQVTLSCSPISGHRSVSWYQQTPGQGLQFLFEYFSETQRNKGNFPGRFSGRQFSNSRSEMNVSTLELGDSALYLCASRLRAGDLSYEQYFGPGTRLTVT.

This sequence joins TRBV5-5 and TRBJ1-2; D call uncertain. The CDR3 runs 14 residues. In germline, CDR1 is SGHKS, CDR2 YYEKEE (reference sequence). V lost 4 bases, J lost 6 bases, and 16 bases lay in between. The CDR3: CASSPGRERDGYTF. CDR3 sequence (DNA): TGTGCCAGCAGCCCCGGGCGAGAAAGGGATGGCTACACCTTC.

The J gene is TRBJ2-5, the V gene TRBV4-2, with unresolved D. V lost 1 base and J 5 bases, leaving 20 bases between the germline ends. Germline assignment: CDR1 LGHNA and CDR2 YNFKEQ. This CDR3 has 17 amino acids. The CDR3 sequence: CASSQAGDGSLKETQYF. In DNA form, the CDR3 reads TGTGCCAGCAGCCAAGCAGGCGATGGCAGTTTGAAGGAGACCCAGTACTTC.

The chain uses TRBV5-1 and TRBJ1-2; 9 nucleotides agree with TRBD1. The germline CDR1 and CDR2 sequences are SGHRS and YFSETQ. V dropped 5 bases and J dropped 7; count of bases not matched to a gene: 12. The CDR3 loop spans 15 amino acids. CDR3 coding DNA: TGCGCCAGCAGAGCCGGGACAGGGAGTTTAAGTGGCTACACCTTC. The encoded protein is CASRAGTGSLSGYTF.

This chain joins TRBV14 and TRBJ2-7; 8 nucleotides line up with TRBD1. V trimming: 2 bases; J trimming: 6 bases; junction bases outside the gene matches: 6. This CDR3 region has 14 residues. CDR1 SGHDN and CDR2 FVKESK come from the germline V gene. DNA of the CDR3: TGTGCCAGCAGCCAAAGACAGGGGACGGGCGAGCAGTACTTC. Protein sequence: CASSQRQGTGEQYF.

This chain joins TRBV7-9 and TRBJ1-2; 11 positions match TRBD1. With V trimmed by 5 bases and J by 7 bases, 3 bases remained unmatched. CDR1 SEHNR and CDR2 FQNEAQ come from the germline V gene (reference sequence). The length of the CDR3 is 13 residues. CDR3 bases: TGTGCCAGCAGCCGGACAGGGGGCGGTGGCTACACCTTC. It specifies CASSRTGGGGYTF.

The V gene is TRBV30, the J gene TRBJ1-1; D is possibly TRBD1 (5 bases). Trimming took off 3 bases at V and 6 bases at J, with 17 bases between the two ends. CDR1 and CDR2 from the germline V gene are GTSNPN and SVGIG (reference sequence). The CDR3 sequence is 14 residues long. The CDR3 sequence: CAWRADSALAEAFF. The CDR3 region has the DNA TGTGCCTGGAGGGCCGACAGCGCCCTCGCTGAAGCTTTCTTT.

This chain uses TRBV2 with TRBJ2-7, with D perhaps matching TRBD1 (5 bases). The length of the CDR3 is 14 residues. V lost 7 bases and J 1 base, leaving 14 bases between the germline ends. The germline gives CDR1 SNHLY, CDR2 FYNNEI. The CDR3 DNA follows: TGTGCCAGCAAGAGCGCAGGGAATTCCTACGAGCAGTACTTC. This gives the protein CASKSAGNSYEQYF. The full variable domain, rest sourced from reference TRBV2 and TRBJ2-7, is EPEVTQTPSHQVTQMGQEVILRCVPISNHLYFYWYRQILGQKVEFLVSFYNNEISEKSEIFDDQFSVERPDGSNFTLKIRSTKLEDSAMYFCASKSAGNSYEQYFGPGTRLTVT.

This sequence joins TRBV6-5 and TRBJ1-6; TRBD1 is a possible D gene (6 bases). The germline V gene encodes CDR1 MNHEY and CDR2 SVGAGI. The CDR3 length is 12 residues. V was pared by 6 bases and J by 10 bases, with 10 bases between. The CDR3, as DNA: TGTGCCAGCAGCCTCAGGGGCTCACCCCTCCACTTT. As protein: CASSLRGSPLHF.

The CDR3: CASSLGLAGQNEQFF. The CDR3 DNA reads TGTGCCAGCAGCTTGGGGCTAGCGGGGCAGAATGAGCAGTTCTTC. The rearrangement joins TRBV5-4 to TRBJ2-1, with 9 bases aligning to TRBD2. Germline CDR1 reads SGHNT; CDR2 reads YYREEE (reference sequence). Germline trimming cut 0 bases from V and 7 bases from J; bases unmatched to any gene: 5. The CDR3 is 15 residues long.

DNA of the CDR3: TGTGCCAGCAGCTTAGTGGGATACTCTGGAAACACCATATATTTT. Its protein product is CASSLVGYSGNTIYF. The chain joins TRBV7-2 to TRBJ1-3, with D unresolved. This CDR3 region has 15 residues. V lost 1 base and J lost 0, with 7 bases in between. In germline, CDR1 is SGHTA, CDR2 FQGNSA. The whole variable domain, remainder taken from reference TRBV7-2 and TRBJ1-3, is GAGVSQSPSNKVTEKGKDVELRCDPISGHTALYWYRQSLGQGLEFLIYFQGNSAPDKSGLPSDRFSAERTGGSVSTLTIQRTQQEDSAVYLCASSLVGYSGNTIYFGEGSWLTVV.

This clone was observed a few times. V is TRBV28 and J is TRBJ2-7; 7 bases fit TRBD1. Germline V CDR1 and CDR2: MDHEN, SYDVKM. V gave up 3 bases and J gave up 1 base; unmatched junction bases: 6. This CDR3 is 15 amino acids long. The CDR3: CASSFEQGISYEQYF. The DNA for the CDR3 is TGTGCCAGCAGTTTTGAACAGGGGATATCCTACGAGCAGTACTTC.

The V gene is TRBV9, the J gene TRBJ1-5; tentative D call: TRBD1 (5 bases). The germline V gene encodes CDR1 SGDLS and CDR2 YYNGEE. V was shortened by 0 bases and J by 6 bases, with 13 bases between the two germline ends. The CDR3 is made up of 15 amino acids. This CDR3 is CASSVGIGTTQPQHF. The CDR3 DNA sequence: TGTGCCAGCAGCGTAGGGATCGGGACTACTCAGCCCCAGCATTTT.

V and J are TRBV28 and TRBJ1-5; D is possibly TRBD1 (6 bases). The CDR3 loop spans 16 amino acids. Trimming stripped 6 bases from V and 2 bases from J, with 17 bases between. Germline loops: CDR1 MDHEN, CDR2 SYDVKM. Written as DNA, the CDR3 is TGTGCCAGCAGAGGTCGAGGGGGTAGTCGCAATCAGCCCCAGCATTTT. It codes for CASRGRGGSRNQPQHF.

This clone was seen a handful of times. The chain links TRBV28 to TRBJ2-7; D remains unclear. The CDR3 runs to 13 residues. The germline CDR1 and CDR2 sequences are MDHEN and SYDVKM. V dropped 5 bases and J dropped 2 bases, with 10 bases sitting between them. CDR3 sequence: CASSPSSPYEQYF. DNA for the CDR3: TGTGCCAGCAGTCCCAGTTCGCCCTACGAGCAGTACTTC.

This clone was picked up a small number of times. The CDR3 sequence is CASGLHSGYTF. CDR3 sequence (DNA): TGTGCCAGCGGTCTTCATTCTGGCTACACCTTC. The chain couples TRBV2 to TRBJ1-2, with unresolved D. CDR3 length equals 11 residues. Germline V gene data show CDR1 as SNHLY and CDR2 as FYNNEI. V dropped 8 bases and J dropped 7 bases, with 11 bases sitting between them.

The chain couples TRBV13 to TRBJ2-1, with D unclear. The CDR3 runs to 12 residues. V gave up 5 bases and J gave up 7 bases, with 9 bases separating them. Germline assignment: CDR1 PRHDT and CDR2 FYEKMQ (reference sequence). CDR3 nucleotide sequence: TGTGCCAGCAGCGCCGCGGTTAATGAGCAGTTCTTC. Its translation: CASSAAVNEQFF. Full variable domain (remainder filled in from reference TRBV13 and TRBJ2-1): AAGVIQSPRHLIKEKRETATLKCYPIPRHDTVYWYQQGPGQDPQFLISFYEKMQSDKGSIPDRFSAQQFSDYHSELNMSSLELGDSALYFCASSAAVNEQFFGPGTRLTVL.

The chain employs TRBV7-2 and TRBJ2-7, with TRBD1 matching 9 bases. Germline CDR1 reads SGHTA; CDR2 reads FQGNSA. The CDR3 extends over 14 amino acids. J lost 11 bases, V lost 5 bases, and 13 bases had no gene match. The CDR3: CASSQGAGQGMEYF. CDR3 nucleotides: TGTGCCAGCAGCCAGGGGGCAGGACAGGGGATGGAGTACTTC.

The CDR3 coding sequence is TGTGCCAGCAGCCAATATCGGTCGGCGGGACCCACCGGGGAGCTGTTTTTT. Amino acids: CASSQYRSAGPTGELFF. The rearrangement links TRBV14 to TRBJ2-2; TRBD2 is a possible D gene (6 bases). CDR1 and CDR2 from the germline V gene are SGHDN and FVKESK. Trimming removed 2 bases from V and 4 bases from J, with 17 bases in between. The CDR3 extends over 17 amino acids.

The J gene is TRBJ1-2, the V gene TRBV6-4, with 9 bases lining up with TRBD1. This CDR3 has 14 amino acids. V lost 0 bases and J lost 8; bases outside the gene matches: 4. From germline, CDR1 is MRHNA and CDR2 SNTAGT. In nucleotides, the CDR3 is TGTGCCAGCAGTGACTCGGGGACAGGGTTCGGCTACACCTTC. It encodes CASSDSGTGFGYTF.